Below, 18 T cell receptor beta chains from the same sample are listed, as sequenced in a study of CD8 T cells in Susac syndrome. Random-hexamer reverse transcription was applied to roughly 0.5 to 1 ug RNA. Each CDR3 protein is one row after TCRdb ran MiXCR on the immunoSEQ multiplex PCR reads. This table has approximately 170,000 distinct CDR3 sequences, about 92% appearing once. Material for sequencing was CD4+ T cells from PBMCs. The receptors originated from a human donor in good health.

This clonotype was counted between two and nine times. The rearrangement joins TRBV7-9 to TRBJ2-7; D is uncertain. V lost 1 base to trimming and J lost 7 bases, with 14 bases between them. The CDR3 has 14 amino acids. Germline V gene lookup returns CDR1 SEHNR and CDR2 FQNEAQ (reference sequence). CDR3 amino acids: CASSLGGSTLEQYF. In DNA, the CDR3 is TGTGCCAGCAGCTTAGGTGGATCCACCCTAGAGCAGTACTTC.

The V gene is TRBV5-1, the J gene TRBJ2-5; TRBD2 is a possible D gene (5 bases). The CDR3 has 16 amino acids. Germline CDR1 reads SGHRS; CDR2 reads YFSETQ. Trimming took off 0 bases at V and 4 bases at J, with 16 bases between the two ends. For the CDR3, the DNA is TGCGCCAGCAGCTTGGACCCCCAGCGGATCGTAGAGACCCAGTACTTC. This gives the protein CASSLDPQRIVETQYF.

The gene calls are TRBV6-6 and TRBJ1-2, with TRBD1 identical over 7 bases. The CDR3 totals 13 residues. The germline V gene encodes CDR1 MNHNY and CDR2 SVGAGI (reference sequence). The V and J ends lost 2 bases and 7 bases, in that order; junction bases with no gene match: 4. The CDR3 coding sequence is TGTGCCAGCAGTTACGGGACAGACGGTGGCTACACCTTC. Translated: CASSYGTDGGYTF.

The rearrangement uses TRBV6-2 or TRBV6-3 and TRBJ1-5, with a tentative D call TRBD1 (6 bases). Germline lookup yields CDR1 MNHEY and CDR2 SVGEGT. CDR3 length: 17 residues. The germline V and J ends were trimmed by 2 bases and 0 bases, with 14 bases remaining between them. The CDR3 nucleotides read TGTGCCAGCAGTTACCCGGACAGATTTTATAGCAATCAGCCCCAGCATTTT. Residues: CASSYPDRFYSNQPQHF.

V is TRBV5-1 and J is TRBJ2-5; 10 nucleotides line up with TRBD1. The CDR3 consists of 16 residues. Per germline, CDR1 SGHRS and CDR2 YFSETQ. V lost 2 bases and J lost 5; bases outside the gene matches: 9. CDR3 residues: CASSLTTGTGVETQYF. CDR3 nucleotide sequence: TGCGCCAGCAGCTTAACTACCGGGACAGGGGTCGAGACCCAGTACTTC.

V gene TRBV4-3 combines with J gene TRBJ2-2; tentative D call: TRBD1 (5 bases). This CDR3 is 15 amino acids long. With 0 bases removed from V and 6 bases from J, the gap between germline ends came to 11 bases. Germline V gene sequence: CDR1 LGHNA, CDR2 YSLEER. The DNA of the CDR3 is TGCGCCAGCAGCCAAGAGAAGGGGTCGTCCGGGGAGCTGTTTTTT. This translates into CASSQEKGSSGELFF.

V gene TRBV19 combines with J gene TRBJ1-2, with D perhaps TRBD1 (5 bases). Trimming pared 5 bases from V and 5 bases from J, leaving 15 bases between. The CDR3 covers 14 residues. Germline V gene data show CDR1 as LNHDA and CDR2 as SQIVND (reference sequence). DNA for the CDR3: TGTGCCAGTAGTCCACCAGGGTTGGGATATGGCTACACCTTC. This sequence encodes CASSPPGLGYGYTF.

The chain recombines TRBV12-5 with TRBJ1-1, with 7 positions matching TRBD1. The CDR3 sequence is 17 residues long. Germline CDR1 reads LGHNT; CDR2 reads FRNRAP. J lost 1 base, V lost 5 bases, and 13 bases had no gene match. The CDR3 reads CASGTSFTGQQNTEAFF. The CDR3, as DNA: TGTGCTAGTGGTACCAGCTTTACGGGACAGCAGAACACTGAAGCTTTCTTT.

The CDR3 sequence: CASSLAGAGSSVTQYF. The CDR3 bases are TGTGCCAGCAGCTTAGCTGGAGCGGGATCGTCAGTTACGCAGTATTTT. This sequence joins TRBV7-8 and TRBJ2-3; the match to TRBD2 covers 7 bases. The J segment lost 8 bases and the V segment lost 0 bases, leaving 11 bases of the junction unmatched. Germline V CDR1 and CDR2: SGHVS, FQNEAQ. This CDR3 spans 16 amino acids.

V and J are TRBV12-3 or TRBV12-4 and TRBJ2-3, with D perhaps given as TRBD1 or TRBD2 (5 bases each). V dropped 6 bases and J dropped 1 base, with 14 bases sitting between them. CDR3 length: 15 residues. The CDR3 DNA follows: TGTGCCAGCAGCCCCCGGGGCACCCGCACAGATACGCAGTATTTT. This gives the protein CASSPRGTRTDTQYF.

The chain couples TRBV29-1 to TRBJ2-2; D may correspond to TRBD1 or TRBD2 (5 bases each). Germline CDR1 is SQVTM and CDR2 is ANQGSEA. The CDR3 consists of 13 residues. V gave up 7 bases and J gave up 2 bases, with 11 bases separating them. The CDR3 sequence: CSAGTTNTGELFF. CDR3 in DNA: TGCAGCGCTGGGACCACAAACACCGGGGAGCTGTTTTTT.

The chain has TRBV10-2 and TRBJ2-3, with D hard to call. The germline V and J ends were trimmed by 4 bases and 2 bases, with 10 bases remaining between them. The germline V gene has CDR1 WSHSY and CDR2 SAAADI. This CDR3 spans 14 amino acids. The CDR3 sequence: CASSVGGTTDTQYF. In nucleotides, the CDR3 is TGCGCCAGCAGTGTGGGCGGAACCACAGATACGCAGTATTTT.

J is TRBJ2-5 and V is TRBV7-2; no clear D. The V gene lost 2 bases and the J gene lost 5 bases, with 18 bases spanning the gap. Germline V gives CDR1 SGHTA, CDR2 FQGNSA. The CDR3 loop spans 16 amino acids. The CDR3 sequence is CASSLLTSRALETQYF. The CDR3 nucleotides are TGTGCCAGCAGCTTATTGACGTCCAGAGCCCTTGAGACCCAGTACTTC.

The V gene is TRBV7-2, the J gene TRBJ1-1; D gene ambiguous. The germline V and J ends were trimmed by 2 bases and 3 bases, with 7 bases remaining between them. This CDR3 spans 13 amino acids. Looked up from germline, CDR1 is SGHTA and CDR2 is FQGNSA. The CDR3 region has the DNA TGTGCCAGCAGCTTAATCACAGACACTGAAGCTTTCTTT. Its translation is CASSLITDTEAFF. Full variable domain (outside the CDR3, taken from reference TRBV7-2 and TRBJ1-1): GAGVSQSPSNKVTEKGKDVELRCDPISGHTALYWYRQSLGQGLEFLIYFQGNSAPDKSGLPSDRFSAERTGGSVSTLTIQRTQQEDSAVYLCASSLITDTEAFFGQGTRLTVV.

The rearrangement links TRBV29-1 to TRBJ1-2; possible D gene TRBD1, 6 bases. In germline, CDR1 is SQVTM, CDR2 ANQGSEA. There are 13 residues in the CDR3. Between the trimmed V and J ends, which lost 1 base and 7 bases, there was a span of 13 bases. In DNA, the CDR3 is TGCAGCGTTGAAGTTGCAGGGGCGGGTGGCTACACCTTC. Translation gives CSVEVAGAGGYTF. The whole variable domain, remainder taken from reference TRBV29-1 and TRBJ1-2, is SAVISQKPSRDICQRGTSLTIQCQVDSQVTMMFWYRQQPGQSLTLIATANQGSEATYESGFVIDKFPISRPNLTFSTLTVSNMSPEDSSIYLCSVEVAGAGGYTFGSGTRLTVV.

V gene TRBV28 combines with J gene TRBJ1-5; D perhaps matches TRBD1 (6 bases). Germline assignment: CDR1 MDHEN and CDR2 SYDVKM. This CDR3 comprises 20 residues. The ends were cut back, 5 bases at V and 2 bases at J, with 28 bases in the middle. As DNA, the CDR3 is TGTGCCAGCAGTATCTGGGGGACAAAGGGACTCTATATGGGCAATCAGCCCCAGCATTTT. Residues: CASSIWGTKGLYMGNQPQHF.

In its sample, this clonotype was seen once. The gene calls are TRBV3-1 and TRBJ2-6; D is unclear. Germline-derived CDR1 and CDR2 are LGHDT and YNNKEL (reference sequence). This CDR3 is built from 15 residues. Trimming pared 4 bases from V and 0 bases from J, leaving 7 bases between. CDR3 DNA: TGTGCCAGCAGCCCTCTGTTCTCTGGGGCCAACGTCCTGACTTTC. Translation gives CASSPLFSGANVLTF.

The chain recombines TRBV11-2 with TRBJ2-3; D remains ambiguous. The V gene's germline CDR1 is SGHAT and CDR2 FQNNGV. V dropped 3 bases and J dropped 5 bases, with 9 bases sitting between them. The CDR3 is 13 amino acids. Here the CDR3 reads CASSFRSVDTQYF. In nucleotides, the CDR3 is TGTGCCAGCAGCTTTCGCAGCGTAGATACGCAGTATTTT.